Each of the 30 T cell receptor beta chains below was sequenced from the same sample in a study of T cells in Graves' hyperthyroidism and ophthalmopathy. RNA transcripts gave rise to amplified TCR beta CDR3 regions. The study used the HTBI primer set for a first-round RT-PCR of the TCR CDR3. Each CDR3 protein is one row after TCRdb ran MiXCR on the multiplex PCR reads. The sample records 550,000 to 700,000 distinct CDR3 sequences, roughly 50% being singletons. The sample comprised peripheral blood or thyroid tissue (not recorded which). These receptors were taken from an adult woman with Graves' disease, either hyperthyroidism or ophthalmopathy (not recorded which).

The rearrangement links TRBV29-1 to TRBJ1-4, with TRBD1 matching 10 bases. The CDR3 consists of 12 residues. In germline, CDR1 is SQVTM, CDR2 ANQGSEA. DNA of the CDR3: TGCAGTTTACGGACAGGGGGGGAAAAACTGTTTTTT. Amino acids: CSLRTGGEKLFF.

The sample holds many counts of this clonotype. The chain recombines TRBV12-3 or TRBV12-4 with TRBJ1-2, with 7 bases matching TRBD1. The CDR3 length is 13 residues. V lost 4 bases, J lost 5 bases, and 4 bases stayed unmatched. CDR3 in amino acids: CASSSDREYGYTF. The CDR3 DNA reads TGTGCCAGCAGTTCCGACAGGGAGTATGGCTACACCTTC.

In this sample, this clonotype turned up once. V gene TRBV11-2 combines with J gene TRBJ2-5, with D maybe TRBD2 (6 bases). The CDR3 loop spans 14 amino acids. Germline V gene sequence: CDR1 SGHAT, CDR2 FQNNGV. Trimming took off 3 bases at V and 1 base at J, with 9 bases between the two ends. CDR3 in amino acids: CASSFGGIQETQYF. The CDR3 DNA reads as TGTGCCAGCAGCTTTGGGGGGATCCAAGAGACCCAGTACTTC.

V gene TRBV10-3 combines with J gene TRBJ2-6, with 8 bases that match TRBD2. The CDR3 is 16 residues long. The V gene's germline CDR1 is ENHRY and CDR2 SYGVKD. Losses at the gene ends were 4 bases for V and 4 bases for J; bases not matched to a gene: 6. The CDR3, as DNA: TGTGCCATCAGTGGTAGCGGGATCACCGGGGCCAACGTCCTGACTTTC. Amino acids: CAISGSGITGANVLTF.

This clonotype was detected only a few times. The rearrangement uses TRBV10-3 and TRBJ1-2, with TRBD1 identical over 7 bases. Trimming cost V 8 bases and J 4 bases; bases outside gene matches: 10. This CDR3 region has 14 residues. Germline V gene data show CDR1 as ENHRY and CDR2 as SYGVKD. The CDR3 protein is CAIYQGEIGYGYTF. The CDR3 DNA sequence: TGTGCCATCTACCAGGGGGAGATCGGCTATGGCTACACCTTC.

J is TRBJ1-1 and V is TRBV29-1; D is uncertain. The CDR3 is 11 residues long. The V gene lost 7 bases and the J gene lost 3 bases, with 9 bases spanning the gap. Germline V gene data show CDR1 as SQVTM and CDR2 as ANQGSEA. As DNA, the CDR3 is TGCAGCGATCCCTGGCACACTGAAGCTTTCTTT. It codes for CSDPWHTEAFF.

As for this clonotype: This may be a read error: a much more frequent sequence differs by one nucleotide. CDR3 bases: TGTGCCAGCAGCCAGGACACCAGCTCTGGAAACACCATATATTTT. Translating gives CASSQDTSSGNTIYF. The chain recombines TRBV6-1 with TRBJ1-3; D is perhaps TRBD1 (5 bases). Germline assignment: CDR1 MNHNS and CDR2 SASEGT. Trimming pared 6 bases from V and 0 bases from J, leaving 12 bases between. This CDR3 spans 15 amino acids.

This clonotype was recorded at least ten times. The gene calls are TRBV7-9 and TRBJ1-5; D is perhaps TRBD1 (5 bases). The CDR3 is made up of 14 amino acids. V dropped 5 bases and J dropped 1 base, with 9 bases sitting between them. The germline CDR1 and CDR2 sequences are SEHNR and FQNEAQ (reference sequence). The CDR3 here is CASSKEGSNQPQHF. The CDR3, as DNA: TGTGCCAGCAGCAAAGAGGGGAGCAATCAGCCCCAGCATTTT.

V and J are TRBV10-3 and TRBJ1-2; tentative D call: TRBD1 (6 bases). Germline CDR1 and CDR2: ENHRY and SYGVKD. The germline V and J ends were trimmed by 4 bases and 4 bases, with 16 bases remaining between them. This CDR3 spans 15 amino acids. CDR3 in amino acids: CAISGGGAAGYGYTF. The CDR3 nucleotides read TGTGCCATCAGTGGGGGGGGGGCTGCTGGCTATGGCTACACCTTC.

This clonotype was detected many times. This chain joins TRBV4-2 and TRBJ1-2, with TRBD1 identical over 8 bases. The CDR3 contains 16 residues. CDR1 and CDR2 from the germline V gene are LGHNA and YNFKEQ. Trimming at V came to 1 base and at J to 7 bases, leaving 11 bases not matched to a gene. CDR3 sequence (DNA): TGTGCCAGCAGCCAAGTACCTGGACAGGGTAGTCTTGGCTACACCTTC. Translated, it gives CASSQVPGQGSLGYTF.

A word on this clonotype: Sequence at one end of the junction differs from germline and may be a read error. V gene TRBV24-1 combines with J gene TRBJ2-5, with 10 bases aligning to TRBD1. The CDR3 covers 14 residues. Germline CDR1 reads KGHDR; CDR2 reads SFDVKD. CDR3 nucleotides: TGTGCCACCAGTGATCCTGGGACAGGGGAGAGCCAGTACTTC. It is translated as CATSDPGTGESQYF.

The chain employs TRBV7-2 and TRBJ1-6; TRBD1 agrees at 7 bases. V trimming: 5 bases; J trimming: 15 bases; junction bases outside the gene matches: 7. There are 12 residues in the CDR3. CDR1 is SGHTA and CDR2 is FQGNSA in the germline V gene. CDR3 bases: TGTGCCAGCAGCGCCAACAGGGGCCTCCTCCACTTT. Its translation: CASSANRGLLHF.

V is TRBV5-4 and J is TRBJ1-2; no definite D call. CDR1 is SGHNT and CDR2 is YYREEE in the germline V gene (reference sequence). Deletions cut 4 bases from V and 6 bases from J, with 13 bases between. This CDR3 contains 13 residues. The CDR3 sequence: CASSQEAGDGYTF. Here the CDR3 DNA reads TGTGCCAGCAGCCAAGAAGCGGGTGATGGCTACACCTTC.

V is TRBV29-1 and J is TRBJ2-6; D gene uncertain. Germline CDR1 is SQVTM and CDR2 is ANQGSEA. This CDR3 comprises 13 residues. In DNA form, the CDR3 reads TGCAGTGCTTACAAGTCTGGGGCCAACGTCCTGACTTTC. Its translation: CSAYKSGANVLTF.

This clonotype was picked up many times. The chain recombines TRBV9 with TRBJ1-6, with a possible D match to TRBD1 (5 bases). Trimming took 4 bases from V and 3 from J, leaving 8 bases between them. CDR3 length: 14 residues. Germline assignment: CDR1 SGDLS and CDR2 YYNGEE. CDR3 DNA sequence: TGTGCCAGCAGCCTAGGACACTATAATTCACCCCTCCACTTT. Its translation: CASSLGHYNSPLHF.

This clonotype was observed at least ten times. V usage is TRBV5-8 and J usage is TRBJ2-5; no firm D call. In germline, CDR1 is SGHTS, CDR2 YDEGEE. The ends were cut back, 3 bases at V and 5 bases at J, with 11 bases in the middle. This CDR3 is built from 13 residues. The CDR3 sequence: CASSSGPTETQYF. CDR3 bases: TGTGCCAGCAGCTCCGGGCCAACGGAGACCCAGTACTTC.

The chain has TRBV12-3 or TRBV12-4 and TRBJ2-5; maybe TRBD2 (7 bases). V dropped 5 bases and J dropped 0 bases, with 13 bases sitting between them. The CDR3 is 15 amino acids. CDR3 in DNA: TGTGCCAGCAGTCGAGCGGGACACGACCAAGAGACCCAGTACTTC. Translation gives CASSRAGHDQETQYF.

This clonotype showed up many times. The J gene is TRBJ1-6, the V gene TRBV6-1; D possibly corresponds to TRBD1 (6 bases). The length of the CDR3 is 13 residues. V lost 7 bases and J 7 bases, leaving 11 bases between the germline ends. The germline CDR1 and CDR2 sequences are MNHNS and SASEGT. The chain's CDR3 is CASTQGLNSPLHF. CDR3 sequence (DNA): TGTGCCAGCACACAGGGATTGAATTCACCCCTCCACTTT.

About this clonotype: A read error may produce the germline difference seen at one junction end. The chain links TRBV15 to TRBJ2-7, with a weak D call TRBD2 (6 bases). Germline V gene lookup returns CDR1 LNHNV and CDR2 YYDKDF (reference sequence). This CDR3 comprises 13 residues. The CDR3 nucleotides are TGTGCCAGCAGCAGGGAGGAACATCGAGAGCAGTACTTC. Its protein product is CASSREEHREQYF.

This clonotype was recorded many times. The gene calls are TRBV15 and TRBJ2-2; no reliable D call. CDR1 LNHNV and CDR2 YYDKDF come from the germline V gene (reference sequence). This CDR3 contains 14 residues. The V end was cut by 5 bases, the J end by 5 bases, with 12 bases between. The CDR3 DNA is TGTGCCACCAGCGGACGACTGGAAACCGGGGAGCTGTTTTTT. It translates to CATSGRLETGELFF.

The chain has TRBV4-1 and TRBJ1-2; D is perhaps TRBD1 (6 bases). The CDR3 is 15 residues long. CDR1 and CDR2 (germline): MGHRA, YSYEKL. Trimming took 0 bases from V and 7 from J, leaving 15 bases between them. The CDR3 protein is CASSQEGGPDSGYTF. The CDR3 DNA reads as TGCGCCAGCAGCCAAGAAGGGGGGCCGGATAGTGGCTACACCTTC.

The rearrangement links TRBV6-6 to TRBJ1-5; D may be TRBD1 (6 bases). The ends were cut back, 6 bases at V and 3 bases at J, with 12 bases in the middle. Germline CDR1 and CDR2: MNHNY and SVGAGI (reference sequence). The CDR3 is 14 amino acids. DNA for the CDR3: TGTGCCAGCAGACAGGACAGCGTCAATCAGCCCCAGCATTTT. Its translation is CASRQDSVNQPQHF.

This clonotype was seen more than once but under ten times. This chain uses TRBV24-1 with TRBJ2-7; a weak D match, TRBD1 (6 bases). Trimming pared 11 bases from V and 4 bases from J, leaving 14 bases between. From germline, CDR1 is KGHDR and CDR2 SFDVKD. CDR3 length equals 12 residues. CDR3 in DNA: TGTGCCAAACAAAGGACAGATTACGAGCAGTACTTC. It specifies CAKQRTDYEQYF.

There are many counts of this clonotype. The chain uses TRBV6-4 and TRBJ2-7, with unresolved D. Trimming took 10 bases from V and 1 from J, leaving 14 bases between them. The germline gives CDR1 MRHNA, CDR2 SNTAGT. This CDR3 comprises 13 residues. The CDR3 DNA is TGTGCCATTAGACGGCGATTTTCCTACGAGCAGTACTTC. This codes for CAIRRRFSYEQYF.

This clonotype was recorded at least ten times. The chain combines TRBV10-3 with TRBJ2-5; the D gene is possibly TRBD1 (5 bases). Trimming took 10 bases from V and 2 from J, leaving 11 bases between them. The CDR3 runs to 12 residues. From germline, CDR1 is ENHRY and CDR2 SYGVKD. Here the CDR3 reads CATRRGQETQYF. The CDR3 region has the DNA TGTGCCACCAGAAGGGGACAAGAGACCCAGTACTTC.

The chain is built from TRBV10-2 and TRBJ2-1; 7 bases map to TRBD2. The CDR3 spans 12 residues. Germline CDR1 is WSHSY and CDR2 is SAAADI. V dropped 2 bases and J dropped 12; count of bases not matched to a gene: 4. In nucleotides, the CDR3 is TGCGCCAGCAGTGAGGCAGGCGGGGGGCAGTTCTTC. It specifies CASSEAGGGQFF.

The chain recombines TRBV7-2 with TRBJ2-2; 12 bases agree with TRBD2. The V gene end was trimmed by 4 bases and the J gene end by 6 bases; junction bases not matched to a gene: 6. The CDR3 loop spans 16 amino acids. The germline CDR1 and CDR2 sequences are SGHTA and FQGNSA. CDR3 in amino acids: CASSSRLAGEAGELFF. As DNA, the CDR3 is TGTGCCAGCAGCTCTCGACTAGCGGGAGAGGCCGGGGAGCTGTTTTTT.

CDR3 sequence (DNA): TGTGCCAGCAGCGACAGGGAGGGTCTCTACGAGCAGTACTTC. As protein: CASSDREGLYEQYF. The chain has TRBV7-6 and TRBJ2-7, with D perhaps being TRBD1 or TRBD2 (7 bases each). The CDR3 has 14 amino acids. Germline CDR1 SGHVS, CDR2 FNYEAQ. V lost 5 bases and J lost 3, with 14 bases in between.

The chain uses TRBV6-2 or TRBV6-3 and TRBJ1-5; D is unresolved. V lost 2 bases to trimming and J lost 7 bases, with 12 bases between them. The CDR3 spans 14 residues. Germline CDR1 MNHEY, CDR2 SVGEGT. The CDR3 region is CASSYSRGPQPQHF. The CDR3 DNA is TGTGCCAGCAGTTACAGTCGAGGTCCGCAGCCCCAGCATTTT.

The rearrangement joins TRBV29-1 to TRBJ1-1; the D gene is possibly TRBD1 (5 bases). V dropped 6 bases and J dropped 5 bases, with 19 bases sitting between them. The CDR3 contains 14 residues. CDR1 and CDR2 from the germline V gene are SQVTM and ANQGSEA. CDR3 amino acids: CSVSLRGARTEAFF. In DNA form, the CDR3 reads TGCAGCGTAAGCCTACGGGGCGCGAGAACTGAAGCTTTCTTT.